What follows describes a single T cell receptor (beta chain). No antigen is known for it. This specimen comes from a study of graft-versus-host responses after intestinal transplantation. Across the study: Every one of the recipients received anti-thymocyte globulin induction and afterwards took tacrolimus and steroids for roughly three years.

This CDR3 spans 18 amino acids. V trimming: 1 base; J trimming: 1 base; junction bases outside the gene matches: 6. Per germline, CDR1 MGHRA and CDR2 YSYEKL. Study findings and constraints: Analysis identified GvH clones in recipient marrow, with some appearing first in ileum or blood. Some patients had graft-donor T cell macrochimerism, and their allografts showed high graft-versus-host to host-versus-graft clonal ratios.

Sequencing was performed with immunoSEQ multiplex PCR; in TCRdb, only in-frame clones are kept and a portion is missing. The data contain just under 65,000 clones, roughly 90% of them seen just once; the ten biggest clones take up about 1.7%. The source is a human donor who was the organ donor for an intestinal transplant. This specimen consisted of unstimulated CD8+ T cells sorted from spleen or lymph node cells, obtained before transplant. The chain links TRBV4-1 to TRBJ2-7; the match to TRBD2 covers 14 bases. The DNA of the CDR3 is TGCGCCAGCAGCCAAGCCGGGACTAGCGGGAGATCGTCCTACGAGCAGTACTTC. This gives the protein CASSQAGTSGRSSYEQYF.